The 25 T cell receptor beta chains presented below share a single source sample, sequenced in a study of neoadjuvant anti-PD-1 for oral cavity cancer. Generated by immunoSEQ multiplex PCR, the TCRdb table keeps only in-frame clones and is missing some. The sample has around 81,000 clones, 70% to 85% seen once; the top ten hold 2.5% to 3.5%. The sample consisted of PBMCs, taken before nivolumab (anti-PD-1) treatment. Receptor source: a person between 40 and 85 years old with oral cavity squamous cell carcinoma.

V usage is TRBV29-1 and J usage is TRBJ2-5; TRBD2 matches at 8 bases. With V trimmed by 2 bases and J by 5 bases, 1 base remained unmatched. CDR1 and CDR2 from the germline V gene are SQVTM and ANQGSEA. The CDR3 length is 12 residues. Here the CDR3 reads CSVEPGGETQYF. CDR3 coding DNA: TGCAGCGTTGAACCGGGGGGGGAGACCCAGTACTTC.

This rearrangement joins TRBV7-9 to TRBJ2-3, with D hard to call. V lost 1 base and J lost 2, with 7 bases in between. This CDR3 is 14 amino acids long. In germline, CDR1 is SEHNR, CDR2 FQNEAQ (reference sequence). The CDR3 region is CASSLVLITDTQYF. In DNA form, the CDR3 reads TGTGCCAGCAGCTTAGTTCTTATCACAGATACGCAGTATTTT.

The table lists this clone with a few counts. The V call is TRBV27, the J call TRBJ2-7; TRBD1 matches at 7 bases. Trimming took 6 bases from V and 8 from J; bases not matched to a gene: 7. Germline values: CDR1 MNHEY, CDR2 SMNVEV (reference sequence). The CDR3 runs 12 residues. The CDR3: CASSRDRAKQYF. The CDR3 bases are TGTGCCAGCAGCAGAGACAGGGCTAAGCAGTACTTC.

The rearrangement joins TRBV7-8 to TRBJ2-1; a possible D gene is TRBD2 (6 bases). This CDR3 is 18 amino acids long. Germline CDR1 and CDR2: SGHVS and FQNEAQ. V lost 1 base to trimming and J lost 5 bases, with 21 bases between them. The CDR3 reads CASSLVASVGLYNNEQFF. The CDR3 DNA follows: TGTGCCAGCAGCTTAGTAGCTAGCGTGGGGCTCTACAACAATGAGCAGTTCTTC.

The chain combines TRBV27 with TRBJ2-7, with D maybe TRBD1 (5 bases). V was trimmed by 6 bases and J by 0 bases, leaving 9 bases between them. Germline values: CDR1 MNHEY, CDR2 SMNVEV (reference sequence). This CDR3 is 13 amino acids long. As DNA, the CDR3 is TGTGCCAGCAGCAGGGTAGGCTCCTACGAGCAGTACTTC. Translated: CASSRVGSYEQYF.

The chain recombines TRBV5-1 with TRBJ2-1; D is possibly TRBD1 (6 bases). The CDR3 is made up of 14 amino acids. V was shortened by 0 bases and J by 8 bases, with 12 bases between the two germline ends. The germline V gene encodes CDR1 SGHRS and CDR2 YFSETQ. The DNA of the CDR3 is TGCGCCAGCAGCTTGGGCTCAGGGGAGTATGAGCAGTTCTTC. It codes for CASSLGSGEYEQFF.

This clone was seen once. V and J are TRBV19 and TRBJ2-1; 10 bases fit TRBD2. CDR1 and CDR2 from the germline V gene are LNHDA and SQIVND (reference sequence). After removal of 7 bases from V and 7 bases from J, the junction contained 7 bases not matched to a gene. The CDR3 contains 14 residues. CDR3: CASTDSGRRNEQFF. As DNA, the CDR3 is TGTGCCAGTACCGATAGCGGGAGGAGAAATGAGCAGTTCTTC.

The chain recombines TRBV10-3 with TRBJ2-7; TRBD1 or TRBD2 may be the D gene (5 bases each). This CDR3 is 14 amino acids long. In germline, CDR1 is ENHRY, CDR2 SYGVKD. V was cut by 5 bases and J by 0 bases, with 11 bases left in between. This CDR3 is CAISPGPPSYEQYF. CDR3 in DNA: TGTGCCATCAGTCCGGGACCGCCCTCCTACGAGCAGTACTTC.

The V and J genes are TRBV7-6 and TRBJ2-1; TRBD2 agrees at 11 bases. The CDR3 covers 17 residues. Losses at the gene ends were 4 bases for V and 4 bases for J; bases not matched to a gene: 9. CDR1 is SGHVS, CDR2 FNYEAQ, per germline. CDR3 protein: CASSSAGTSGSYNEQFF. CDR3 DNA: TGTGCCAGCAGCTCAGCCGGGACTAGCGGATCTTACAATGAGCAGTTCTTC.

V and J are TRBV2 and TRBJ1-5; 8 nucleotides align to TRBD1. Germline V gene lookup returns CDR1 SNHLY and CDR2 FYNNEI. CDR3 length: 13 residues. The ends lost 7 bases at V and 7 bases at J; junction bases unmatched: 6. In DNA, the CDR3 is TGTGCCAGCATAGGACAGGGTGGGCAGCCCCAGCATTTT. This encodes CASIGQGGQPQHF. Variable domain in full (rest from reference TRBV2 and TRBJ1-5): EPEVTQTPSHQVTQMGQEVILRCVPISNHLYFYWYRQILGQKVEFLVSFYNNEISEKSEIFDDQFSVERPDGSNFTLKIRSTKLEDSAMYFCASIGQGGQPQHFGDGTRLSIL.

The V call is TRBV6-5, the J call TRBJ1-1; tentative D call: TRBD1 (5 bases). The CDR3 has 14 amino acids. Per germline, CDR1 MNHEY and CDR2 SVGAGI. Trimming pared 6 bases from V and 2 bases from J, leaving 13 bases between. CDR3 in DNA: TGTGCCAGCAGCCCCTCAGACAGTAACACTGAAGCTTTCTTT. This encodes CASSPSDSNTEAFF.

This chain connects TRBV30 to TRBJ1-5, with 8 positions matching TRBD1. The CDR3 runs to 16 residues. With 0 bases clipped from V and 7 bases from J, the junction kept 11 bases outside the gene matches. CDR1 is GTSNPN, CDR2 SVGIG, per germline (reference sequence). This CDR3 is CAWSVNGQGAWQPQHF. DNA of the CDR3: TGTGCCTGGAGTGTAAACGGCCAGGGGGCTTGGCAGCCCCAGCATTTT.

The CDR3 is CASSSGQGYLSSYNEQFF. For the CDR3, the DNA is TGCGCCAGCAGCTCGGGACAGGGTTATCTTAGCTCCTACAATGAGCAGTTCTTC. This chain connects TRBV5-1 to TRBJ2-1; 9 positions match TRBD1. Trimming removed 3 bases from V and 0 bases from J; junction bases left unmatched: 10. The CDR3 is 18 amino acids. CDR1 is SGHRS, CDR2 YFSETQ, per germline. The full variable domain, rest sourced from reference TRBV5-1 and TRBJ2-1, is KAGVTQTPRYLIKTRGQQVTLSCSPISGHRSVSWYQQTPGQGLQFLFEYFSETQRNKGNFPGRFSGRQFSNSRSEMNVSTLELGDSALYLCASSSGQGYLSSYNEQFFGPGTRLTVL.

The CDR3 loop is CASSYQVEQYF. The DNA for the CDR3 is TGTGCCAGCAGTTACCAGGTTGAGCAGTACTTC. V usage is TRBV6-6 and J usage is TRBJ2-7; D not resolved. The CDR3 contains 11 residues. Germline values: CDR1 MNHNY, CDR2 SVGAGI (reference sequence). Trimming took off 2 bases at V and 7 bases at J, with 6 bases between the two ends.

The rearrangement uses TRBV7-9 and TRBJ1-2; D uncertain. The V end lost 1 base, the J end lost 2 bases, and 11 bases lay between the germline ends. Germline CDR1 and CDR2: SEHNR and FQNEAQ (reference sequence). The CDR3 sequence is 15 residues long. CDR3 sequence (DNA): TGTGCCAGCAGCTTAGGCTGGACGGGAAACTATGGCTACACCTTC. Protein product: CASSLGWTGNYGYTF. The variable domain in full, completed from reference TRBV7-9 and TRBJ1-2, reads DTGVSQNPRHKITKRGQNVTFRCDPISEHNRLYWYRQTLGQGPEFLTYFQNEAQLEKSRLLSDRFSAERPKGSFSTLEIQRTEQGDSAMYLCASSLGWTGNYGYTFGSGTRLTVV.

The chain carries TRBV7-9 and TRBJ2-5; 15 nucleotides line up with TRBD2. Trimming cost V 4 bases and J 2 bases; bases outside gene matches: 2. This CDR3 is built from 16 residues. Germline V CDR1 and CDR2: SEHNR, FQNEAQ (reference sequence). CDR3 sequence (DNA): TGTGCCAGCAGCTGGGGACTAGCGGGAGGACAAGAGACCCAGTACTTC. It is translated as CASSWGLAGGQETQYF. Based on the CDR3 plus reference TRBV7-9 and TRBJ2-5, the full variable domain is DTGVSQNPRHKITKRGQNVTFRCDPISEHNRLYWYRQTLGQGPEFLTYFQNEAQLEKSRLLSDRFSAERPKGSFSTLEIQRTEQGDSAMYLCASSWGLAGGQETQYFGPGTRLLVL.

The chain uses TRBV4-2 and TRBJ1-2; possible D gene TRBD1, 5 bases. The V end lost 1 base, the J end lost 4 bases, and 13 bases lay between the germline ends. CDR1 and CDR2 from the germline V gene are LGHNA and YNFKEQ. This CDR3 is built from 15 residues. The CDR3 protein is CASSQGGPILYGYTF. The CDR3 DNA reads as TGTGCCAGCAGCCAAGGGGGCCCTATTCTCTATGGCTACACCTTC.

This clone has a single count. The chain employs TRBV27 and TRBJ1-1, with unresolved D. Germline-derived CDR1 and CDR2 are MNHEY and SMNVEV (reference sequence). V gave up 3 bases and J gave up 3 bases, with 8 bases separating them. CDR3 length: 13 residues. The CDR3 here is CASSFGGDTEAFF. CDR3 sequence (DNA): TGTGCCAGCAGTTTTGGTGGTGACACTGAAGCTTTCTTT.

The chain combines TRBV10-1 with TRBJ2-7; 8 bases agree with TRBD1. The CDR3 is made up of 14 amino acids. V lost 3 bases to trimming and J lost 6 bases; unmatched junction nucleotides: 7. Looked up from germline, CDR1 is WNHNN and CDR2 is SYGVQD (reference sequence). The CDR3 bases are TGCGCCAGCAGTGATCTCCGGACAGGGAGCGAGCAGTACTTC. Protein product: CASSDLRTGSEQYF.

In regard to this clone: This same CDR3 is encoded by further DNA sequences in the sample. The chain carries TRBV7-9 and TRBJ1-5, with no clear D. The CDR3 spans 15 residues. Germline CDR1 SEHNR, CDR2 FQNEAQ (reference sequence). Trimming pared 3 bases from V and 2 bases from J, leaving 11 bases between. This CDR3 is CASSLAHGGNQPQHF. The CDR3 DNA reads TGTGCCAGCAGCTTGGCCCACGGGGGCAATCAGCCCCAGCATTTT.

This chain links TRBV11-2 with TRBJ2-7, with 8 bases aligning to TRBD1. The V segment lost 6 bases and the J segment 6 bases; nucleotides outside the gene matches: 1. Germline CDR1 and CDR2: SGHAT and FQNNGV. The CDR3 extends over 11 amino acids. CDR3: CASSTGGEQYF. CDR3 nucleotides: TGTGCCAGCAGTACAGGGGGCGAGCAGTACTTC. Full variable domain (rest looked up from reference TRBV11-2 and TRBJ2-7): EAGVAQSPRYKIIEKRQSVAFWCNPISGHATLYWYQQILGQGPKLLIQFQNNGVVDDSQLPKDRFSAERLKGVDSTLKIQPAKLEDSAVYLCASSTGGEQYFGPGTRLTVT.

V and J are TRBV19 and TRBJ1-1; 8 nucleotides align to TRBD1. The junction had 15 bases not matched to a gene; V was cut back by 7 bases and J by 8 bases. The CDR3 length is 15 residues. Germline lookup yields CDR1 LNHDA and CDR2 SQIVND (reference sequence). The CDR3 DNA is TGTGCCAGTACCCAATACCTACAAAGGGACAGGGAAGCTTTCTTT. This sequence encodes CASTQYLQRDREAFF.

The chain has TRBV4-1 and TRBJ1-1; D is unresolved. Per germline, CDR1 MGHRA and CDR2 YSYEKL. The CDR3 length is 13 residues. Trimming shortened V by 10 bases and J by 1 base, and 13 bases separated the two germline ends. The CDR3 here is CATRPGGNTEAFF. The DNA of the CDR3 is TGCGCCACTCGGCCGGGTGGGAACACTGAAGCTTTCTTT.

The chain has TRBV5-1 and TRBJ2-7; D possibly corresponds to TRBD2 (6 bases). The CDR3 extends over 14 amino acids. Germline CDR1 and CDR2: SGHRS and YFSETQ. V gave up 2 bases and J gave up 0 bases, with 9 bases separating them. As DNA, the CDR3 is TGCGCCAGCAGCTTCCGGGGGAACTCCTACGAGCAGTACTTC. Encoded protein: CASSFRGNSYEQYF.

The rearrangement uses TRBV2 and TRBJ1-5; TRBD1 matches at 7 bases. Germline V gene data show CDR1 as SNHLY and CDR2 as FYNNEI. V lost 5 bases to trimming and J lost 5 bases; unmatched junction nucleotides: 3. CDR3 size: 13 residues. This CDR3 is CASSLDRDQPQHF. The CDR3 DNA reads TGTGCCAGCAGTCTCGACAGGGATCAGCCCCAGCATTTT.